This TCR beta chain was captured by sequencing in a study of blood T cell repertoires in COVID-19. The overall study: Samples came from the United States, Italy and Spain, spanning acute and convalescent COVID-19. PBMCs, B-cell-depleted T cells, or T cells provided the cDNA or gDNA that made up the material.

Per the study methods: Counts of nucleated cells, estimated from reference gene primer amplification, were obtained. TCRdb keeps only in-frame clones here, not all; method: immunoSEQ multiplex PCR. The V and J calls and clone size are taken from that table; D and trimming were inferred from the DNA. The table includes 100,000 to 150,000 clones, 65% to 90% detected once. From germline, CDR1 is MDHEN and CDR2 SYDVKM. The germline V and J ends were trimmed by 4 bases and 4 bases, with 14 bases remaining between them. The CDR3 extends over 15 amino acids. Sequencing was performed on peripheral blood. The chain is built from TRBV28 and TRBJ1-5; D uncertain. This TCR was sampled from a woman of 80 years or more with acute or convalescent COVID-19. Here the CDR3 reads CASSSYGRGNQPQHF. CDR3 nucleotide sequence: TGTGCCAGCAGTTCCTATGGGCGGGGAAATCAGCCCCAGCATTTT.